Here is one T cell receptor beta chain with its context. This receptor's antigen is unknown. No much larger clone is present one base from it, and per-base qualities are unavailable. The source of the sample is a study of T cell responses to AZD1222 COVID-19 vaccine (dated by TCRdb to the early 2020s). At the level of the whole study: A total of 233 trial participants underwent TCR sequencing, of whom roughly 210 had received two doses of AZD1222 and 26 had received two doses of the MenACWY control vaccine. Trial participants were enrolled by age into 18-55, 56-69 and 70-plus year subgroups, with 148, 28 and 57 TCR-sequenced participants respectively.

Taken with the paper, the label for time point translates to: about 28 days (+/-7) after the second vaccine dose. AZD1222 recipients with second doses at about 4 weeks or about 12 weeks were pooled, because spike-specific TCR depth and breadth did not differ between schedules. The vaccinee samples were drawn from two UK trials, COV001 and COV002, one of which was a single-blind randomized controlled phase 2/3 trial testing AZD1222 (ChAdOx1 nCoV-19) in healthy adults. For TCRbeta chain sequencing, PBMC samples from trial participants were taken at day 0 and at day 28 after the second dose. The CDR3 regions of human TCRbeta chains were analyzed by immunosequencing. The study's own analysis went as follows. Repertoire TCRs were matched against a reference library of SARS-CoV-2-specific TCRs generated with the MIRA antigen-specificity platform. Breadth meant the fraction of unique TCRs that were SARS-CoV-2-associated, whereas depth meant the fraction of total T cells that were SARS-CoV-2-associated. Using the MIRA data, each spike-specific TCR was assigned both to the spike region to which the TCR was reactive and to a CD4 or CD8 class. Log10-transformed breadth and depth values were compared by one-way ANOVA with Sidak's multiple comparisons tests. This is the immuneACCESS table as TCRdb keeps it, with only in-frame sequences that have V and J called. A part of the clones is gone; compared with another copy, unresolved V genes explain less than half, and the rest is unexplained. The DNA was the basis for D and trimming; V, J and clone size are from that table. Here the sample has about 150,000 clones; 85% to 90% occur a single time. Approximately 9.1% of the sample goes to the ten largest clones.

Here is what the overall study found, with its caveats: Because no day 14 peak-response samples were available, the repertoires could be characterized only after the peak T cell response. In the small 56-69-year group, the increase in depth fell short of significance, most likely because of low power. Conclusions about previously exposed vaccinees are limited, since just five to seven AZD1222 recipients were seropositive for SARS-CoV-2 at baseline. After two AZD1222 doses, spike-specific TCR breadth and depth were significantly higher than at day 0 and than in MenACWY recipients. Participants were mostly white British and included more females than males, and it was suggested by the authors that clonal diversity may have been underestimated. Reportedly, close to half of the unique spike-specific TCRs recognized epitopes lying outside the regions that are mutated in the B.1.351 and B.1.1.7 variants. Vaccine-associated CD4 TCRs spanned the whole spike protein, with dominant responses in regions 160-218 and 743-854.

The germline V gene supplies CDR1 MNHEY and CDR2 SVGEGT. From cysteine to phenylalanine, the CDR3 is 16 amino acids long. Of the read, only the CDR3 DNA is kept; its 48 bases are in frame from base 1. Compared with germline, V lacks 5 bases and J lacks 1 base; bases without a gene match: 6. This TCR was sampled from an adult who received the AZD1222 COVID-19 vaccine. Sequenced material: peripheral blood, taken 28 days after the second AZD1222 dose. The chain was built from TRBV6-2 or TRBV6-3 and TRBJ2-7; TRBD2 matches 12 bases in the middle. In nucleotide form, the sequence is TGTGCCAGCAGTACAGCGCTAGCGGGAGGGTCCTACGAGCAGTACTTC. Translated, it reads CASSTALAGGSYEQYF.